The sequence of this TCR beta chain was determined in a study of T-cell reconstitution after alpha-beta-depleted transplantation in children. The study, taken as a whole, reports: After transplant, high TCRbeta diversity at day 60 in some patients arose from surviving recipient T cells and thymic progenitors. Alpha-beta T cells present about two months after transplant were reported to originate from several hundred expanded graft clones. Newly produced T cells mostly provided counts and TCRbeta diversity after one year, as hyperexpanded clones declined.

This clonotype appeared many times. Its antigen is unidentified. Preparation of the TCRbeta library used unique molecular identifiers. MiXCR was run by TCRdb on the PCR reads, yielding one entry per CDR3 protein. This table holds about 1,000,000 distinct CDR3 sequences, about 29% found once. This CDR3 has 12 residues. The germline gives CDR1 MDHEN, CDR2 SYDVKM. Trimming pared 5 bases from V and 3 bases from J, leaving 8 bases between. This TCR was sampled from a boy under three years old who had a stem cell transplant for SCID, so the T cells may come from the graft donor. J is TRBJ2-7 and V is TRBV28, with D possibly matching TRBD2 (6 bases). This sample comprised PBMCs, mostly from graft donor cells, obtained 360 days after TCRalphabeta/CD19-depleted stem cell transplant. The CDR3 reads CASSRDFYEQYF. CDR3 nucleotide sequence: TGTGCCAGCAGTCGGGACTTCTACGAGCAGTACTTC.